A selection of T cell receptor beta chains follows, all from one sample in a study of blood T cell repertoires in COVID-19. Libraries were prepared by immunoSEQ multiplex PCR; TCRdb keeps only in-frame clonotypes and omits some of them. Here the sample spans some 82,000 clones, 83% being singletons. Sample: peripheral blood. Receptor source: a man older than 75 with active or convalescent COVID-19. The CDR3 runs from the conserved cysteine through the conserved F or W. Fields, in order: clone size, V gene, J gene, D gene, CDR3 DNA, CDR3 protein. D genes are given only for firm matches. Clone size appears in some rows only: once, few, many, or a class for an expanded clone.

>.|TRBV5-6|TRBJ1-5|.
TGTGCCAGCAGCTTGGGTGTAGGAGATAGCAATCAGCCCCAGCATTTT
CASSLGVGDSNQPQHF
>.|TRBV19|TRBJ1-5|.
TGTGCCAGTAGCTATATCACCGAACCGATTCAGCCCCAGCATTTT
CASSYITEPIQPQHF
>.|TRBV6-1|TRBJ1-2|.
TGTGCCAGCAGTGAAAGTGGCAGGGTTGATGGCTACACCTTC
CASSESGRVDGYTF
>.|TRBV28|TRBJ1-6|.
TGTGCCAGCAACCAGGGACACCCTAATTCACCCCTCCACTTT
CASNQGHPNSPLHF
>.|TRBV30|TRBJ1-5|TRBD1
TGTGCCTGGAGTTACACAGGGGCAAGCAATCAGCCCCAGCATTTT
CAWSYTGASNQPQHF
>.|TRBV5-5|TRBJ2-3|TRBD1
TGTGCCAGCAGCTTCACCGGGACAGACTTAACAGATACGCAGTATTTT
CASSFTGTDLTDTQYF
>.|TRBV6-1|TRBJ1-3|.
TGTGCCAGCAGTGAATTGGGGCAGGTGATCGGTTTT
CASSELGQVIGF
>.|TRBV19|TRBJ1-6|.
TGTGCCAGTAGTATGGGGAGTTCGAATTCACCCCTCCACTTT
CASSMGSSNSPLHF
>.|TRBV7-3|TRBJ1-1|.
TGTGCCAGCAGTTTAATCAGGGCCATGAACACTGAAGCTTTCTTT
CASSLIRAMNTEAFF
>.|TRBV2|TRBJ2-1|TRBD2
TGTGCCAGCAATGCTGGGCTAGCGGGAGCGGGGGAGCAGTTCTTC
CASNAGLAGAGEQFF
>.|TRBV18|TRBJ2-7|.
TGTGCCAGCTCACCACCGCTTTCGGGGTATCCTGCCTACGAGCAGTACTTC
CASSPPLSGYPAYEQYF
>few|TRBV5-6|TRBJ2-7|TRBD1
TGTGCCAGCAGCCATCCGACAGGGGTACACGAGCAGTACTTC
CASSHPTGVHEQYF
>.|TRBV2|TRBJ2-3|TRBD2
TGTGCCAGCAGTACCACCTCGACTAGCGGGTTTACAGATACGCAGTATTTT
CASSTTSTSGFTDTQYF
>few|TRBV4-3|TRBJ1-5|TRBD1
TGCGCCAGCAGCCAACCCACAGGGGATAGCAATCAGCCCCAGCATTTT
CASSQPTGDSNQPQHF
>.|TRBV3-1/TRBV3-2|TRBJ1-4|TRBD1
TGTGCCAGCAGCCAAGATTCTGGGACAGGGCCTGGAAAACTGTTTTTT
CASSQDSGTGPGKLFF
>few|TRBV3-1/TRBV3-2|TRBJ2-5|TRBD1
TGTGCCAGCAGCCAGACCCCGACAGGGGTAGAGACCCAGTACTTC
CASSQTPTGVETQYF
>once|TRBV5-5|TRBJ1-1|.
TGTGCCAGCAGCTTTACCGGGACACTGAACACTGAAGCTTTCTTT
CASSFTGTLNTEAFF
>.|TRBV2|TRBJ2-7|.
TGTGCCAGCACGCGAGGAGGGAGCTCCTACGAGCAGTACTTC
CASTRGGSSYEQYF
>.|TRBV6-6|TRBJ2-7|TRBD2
TGTGCCACTTCAGCGGGAGGGTCCTACGAGCAGTACTTC
CATSAGGSYEQYF
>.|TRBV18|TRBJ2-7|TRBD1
TGTGCCAGCTCATCCGGGACAGGGGCATACGAGCAGTACTTC
CASSSGTGAYEQYF
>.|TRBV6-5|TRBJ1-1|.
TGTGCCAGCAGTTATACCATGGGAGGGAACACTGAAGCTTTCTTT
CASSYTMGGNTEAFF
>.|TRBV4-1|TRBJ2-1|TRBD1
TGCGCCAGCAGCCAATGGACAGGGACTAATGAGCAGTTCTTC
CASSQWTGTNEQFF
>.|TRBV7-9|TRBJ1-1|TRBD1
TGTGCCAGCAGCCCCCACCGGGACAGTCAGTCTGAAGCTTTCTTT
CASSPHRDSQSEAFF
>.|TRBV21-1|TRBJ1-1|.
TGTGCCAGCAGCAACCCCGGGACAGCTCCGAACACTGAAGCTTTCTTT
CASSNPGTAPNTEAFF
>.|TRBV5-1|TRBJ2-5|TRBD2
TGCGCCAGCAGCATTGGACTAGCGGGACTCCAAGAGACCCAGTACTTC
CASSIGLAGLQETQYF
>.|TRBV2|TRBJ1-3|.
TGTGCCAGCAGTGACGCGACATCCTCTTCAGGAAACACCATATATTTT
CASSDATSSSGNTIYF
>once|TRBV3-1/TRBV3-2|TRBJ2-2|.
TGTGCCAGCAGCCTCCGGGACTCTTTCGGGGAGCTGTTTTTT
CASSLRDSFGELFF
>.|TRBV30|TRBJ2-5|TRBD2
TGTGCCTGGAGTAGGGCTAGCGGGGACTTGTGGCAAGAGACCCAGTACTTC
CAWSRASGDLWQETQYF
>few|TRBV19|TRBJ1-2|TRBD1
TGTGCCAGCTTGAAGGACAGGACTTACTATGGCTACACCTTC
CASLKDRTYYGYTF
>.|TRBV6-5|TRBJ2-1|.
TGTGCCAGCAGTTACGGAGGGACAGCACACCTCAATGAGCAGTTCTTC
CASSYGGTAHLNEQFF
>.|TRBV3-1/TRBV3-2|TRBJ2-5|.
TGTGCCAGCAGCCAGCAGGGGCTACAAGAGACCCAGTACTTC
CASSQQGLQETQYF
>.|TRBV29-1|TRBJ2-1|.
TGCAGCGTTAGTAAACGGGACTCCTACAATGAGCAGTTCTTC
CSVSKRDSYNEQFF
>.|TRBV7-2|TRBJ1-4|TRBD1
TGTGCCAGCAGCCCCGGGACAGGGAATGAAAAACTGTTTTTT
CASSPGTGNEKLFF
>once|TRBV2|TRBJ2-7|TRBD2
TGTGCCAGCAGGAGGGAGGGCTACGAGCAGTACTTC
CASRREGYEQYF
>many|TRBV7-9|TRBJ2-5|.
TGTGCCAGCAGTTTCGGGGGGCGAGGGGAAGAGACCCAGTACTTC
CASSFGGRGEETQYF
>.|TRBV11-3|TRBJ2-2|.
TGTGCCAGCAGCTTACGGTACTCAGGGACCGGGGAGCTGTTTTTT
CASSLRYSGTGELFF
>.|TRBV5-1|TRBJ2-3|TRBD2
TGCGCCAGCACGCCAAATGAGATAGCGGGAACAGATACGCAGTATTTT
CASTPNEIAGTDTQYF
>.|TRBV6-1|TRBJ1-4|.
TGTGCCAGCAGTGGCCGTCTAGTCCGGGGTCTTGAAAAACTGTTTTTT
CASSGRLVRGLEKLFF
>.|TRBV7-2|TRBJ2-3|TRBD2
TGTGCCAGCAGCAAGACTAGCGGCACAGATACGCAGTATTTT
CASSKTSGTDTQYF
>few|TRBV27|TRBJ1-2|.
TGTGCCAGCAGTTTTAAACAGGGTGGCTACACCTTC
CASSFKQGGYTF
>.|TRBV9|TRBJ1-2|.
TGTGCCAGCACTCGGGAAGCTAACTATGGCTACACCTTC
CASTREANYGYTF
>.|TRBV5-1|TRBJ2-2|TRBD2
TGCGCCAGCAGCCCGGGACTAGCGGGAGCCGGGGAGCTGTTTTTT
CASSPGLAGAGELFF
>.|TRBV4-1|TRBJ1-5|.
TGCGCCAGCAGCCAAGGGGAGGGCAATCAGCCCCAGCATTTT
CASSQGEGNQPQHF
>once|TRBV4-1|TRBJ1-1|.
TGCGCCAGCAGCCATTCCATACGACAGAGCGAAGCTTTCTTT
CASSHSIRQSEAFF
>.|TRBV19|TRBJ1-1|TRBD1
TGTGCCAGTAGTGTGTGGACAGGGGACACTGAAGCTTTCTTT
CASSVWTGDTEAFF
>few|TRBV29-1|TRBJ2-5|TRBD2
TGCAGCGTTGAAGTTTTCGGGACTAGCGTTGAGGTTGGAGAGACCCAGTACTTC
CSVEVFGTSVEVGETQYF
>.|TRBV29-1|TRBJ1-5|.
TGCAGCGTTCGGGATAGCAATCAGCCCCAGCATTTT
CSVRDSNQPQHF
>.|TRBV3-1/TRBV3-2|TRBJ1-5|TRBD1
TGTGCCAGCAGCCACCTCGACAGGGAAGGTAGCAATCAGCCCCAGCATTTT
CASSHLDREGSNQPQHF
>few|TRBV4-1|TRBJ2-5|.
TGCGCCAGCAGCCAACTGCGGGACTCCCAAGAGACCCAGTACTTC
CASSQLRDSQETQYF
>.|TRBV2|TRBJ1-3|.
TGTGCCAGCAGTGTGGCTAACACCATATATTTT
CASSVANTIYF
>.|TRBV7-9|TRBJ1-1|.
TGTGCCAGCAGCTCTCGGGGTGGGGAGAACACTGAAGCTTTCTTT
CASSSRGGENTEAFF